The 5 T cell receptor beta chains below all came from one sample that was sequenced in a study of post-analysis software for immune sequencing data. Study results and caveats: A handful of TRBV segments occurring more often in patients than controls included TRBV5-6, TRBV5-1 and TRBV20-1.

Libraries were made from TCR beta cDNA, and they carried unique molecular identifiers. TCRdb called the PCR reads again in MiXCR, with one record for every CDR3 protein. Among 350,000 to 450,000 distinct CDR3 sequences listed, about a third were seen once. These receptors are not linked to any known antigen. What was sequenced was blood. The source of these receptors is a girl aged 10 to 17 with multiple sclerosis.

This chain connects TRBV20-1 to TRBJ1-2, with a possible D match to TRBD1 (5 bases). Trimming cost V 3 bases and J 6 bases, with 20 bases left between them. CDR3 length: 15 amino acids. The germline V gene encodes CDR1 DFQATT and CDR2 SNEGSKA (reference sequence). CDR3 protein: CSASEVRDLGDGYTF. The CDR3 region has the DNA TGCAGTGCTAGTGAGGTCCGGGACCTTGGGGATGGCTACACCTTC.

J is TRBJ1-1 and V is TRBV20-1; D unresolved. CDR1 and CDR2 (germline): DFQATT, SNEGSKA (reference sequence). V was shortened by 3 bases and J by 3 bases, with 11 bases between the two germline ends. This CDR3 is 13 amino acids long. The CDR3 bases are TGCAGTGCTAGGTGGTCAGACTACACTGAAGCTTTCTTT. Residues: CSARWSDYTEAFF.

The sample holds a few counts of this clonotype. The CDR3 DNA reads as TGTGCCAGCAGTTACTCGACTCACCAAGAGACCCAGTACTTC. This codes for CASSYSTHQETQYF. The chain has TRBV6-5 and TRBJ2-5, with D unresolved. The CDR3 runs 14 residues. Trimming shortened V by 0 bases and J by 0 bases, and 5 bases separated the two germline ends. Per germline, CDR1 MNHEY and CDR2 SVGAGI.

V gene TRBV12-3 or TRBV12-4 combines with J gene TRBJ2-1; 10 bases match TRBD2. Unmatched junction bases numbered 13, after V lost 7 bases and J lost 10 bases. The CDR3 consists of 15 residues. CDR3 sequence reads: CASTRTSGAEREQFF. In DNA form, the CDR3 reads TGTGCCAGCACTCGTACTAGCGGGGCTGAAAGGGAGCAGTTCTTC.

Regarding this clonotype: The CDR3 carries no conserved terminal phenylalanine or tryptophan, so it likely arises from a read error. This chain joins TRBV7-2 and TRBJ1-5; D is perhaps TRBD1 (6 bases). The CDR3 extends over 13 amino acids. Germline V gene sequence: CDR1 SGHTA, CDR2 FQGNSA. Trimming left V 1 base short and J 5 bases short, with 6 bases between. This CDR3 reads CASSLEGDQPQHL. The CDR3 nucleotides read TGTGCCAGCAGCTTAGAGGGGGATCAGCCCCAGCATTTG.